This T cell receptor (beta chain) was recorded in a study of beta chain features in type 1 diabetes. Turning to the study itself: The study examined about 100 million sorted cells across all samples. Study outcomes and limitations: Moderate but significant shortening of TCRB CDR3s was recorded in all four CD4+ subsets from Type 1 diabetes patients. More deletions and fewer insertions at VDJ junctions were seen in type 1 diabetes patients. Among patients, naive, central memory and Treg TCRB repertoires appeared more similar than among healthy donors.

Reverse transcription of all isolated RNA meant that expressed TCRB transcripts were sequenced. Clones were sequenced by immunoSEQ multiplex PCR, and TCRdb holds only the in-frame ones, with some missing. The sample records 600,000 to 750,000 clones, around 12% being singletons. Each sorted fraction was over 95% pure. V gave up 5 bases and J gave up 4 bases; unmatched junction bases: 4. This CDR3 has 13 residues. CDR1 and CDR2 from the germline V gene are MDHEN and SYDVKM. This clone was observed a handful of times. The antigen is unknown. The chain recombines TRBV28 with TRBJ1-2, with 7 bases lining up with TRBD1. The sequence was obtained from a man aged 25 to 40 with type 1 diabetes. The sequencing sample was made of naive CD4+ T cells from blood. DNA of the CDR3: TGTGCCAGCAGTGCGGGACAGTTCTATGGCTACACCTTC. This translates into CASSAGQFYGYTF.